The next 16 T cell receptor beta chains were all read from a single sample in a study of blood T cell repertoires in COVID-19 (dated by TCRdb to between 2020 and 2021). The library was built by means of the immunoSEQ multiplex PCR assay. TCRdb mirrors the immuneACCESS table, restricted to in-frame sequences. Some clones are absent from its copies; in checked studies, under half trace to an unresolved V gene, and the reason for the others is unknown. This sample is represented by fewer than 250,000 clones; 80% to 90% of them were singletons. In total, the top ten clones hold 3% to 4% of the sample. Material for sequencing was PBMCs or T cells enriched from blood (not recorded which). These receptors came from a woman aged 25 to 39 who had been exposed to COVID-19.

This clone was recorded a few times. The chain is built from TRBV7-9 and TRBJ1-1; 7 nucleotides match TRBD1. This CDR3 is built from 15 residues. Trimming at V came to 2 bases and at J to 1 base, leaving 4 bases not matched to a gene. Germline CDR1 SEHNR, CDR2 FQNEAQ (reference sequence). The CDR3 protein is CASSLLGQRNTEAFF. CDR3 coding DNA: TGTGCCAGCAGCTTATTGGGACAGAGGAACACTGAAGCTTTCTTT.

The CDR3 sequence: CASSFGQGGNGYTF. Here the CDR3 DNA reads TGTGCCAGCAGCTTCGGACAGGGGGGGAATGGCTACACCTTC. The chain uses TRBV7-2 and TRBJ1-2, with 10 bases lining up with TRBD1. Trimming removed 3 bases from V and 6 bases from J; junction bases left unmatched: 4. The CDR3 has 14 amino acids. Germline CDR1 is SGHTA and CDR2 is FQGNSA. Full variable domain (remainder filled in from reference TRBV7-2 and TRBJ1-2): GAGVSQSPSNKVTEKGKDVELRCDPISGHTALYWYRQSLGQGLEFLIYFQGNSAPDKSGLPSDRFSAERTGGSVSTLTIQRTQQEDSAVYLCASSFGQGGNGYTFGSGTRLTVV.

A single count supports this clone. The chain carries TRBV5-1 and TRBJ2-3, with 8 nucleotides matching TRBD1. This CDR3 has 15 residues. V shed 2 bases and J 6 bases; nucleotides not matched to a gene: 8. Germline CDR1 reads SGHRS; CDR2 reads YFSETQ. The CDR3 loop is CASSLNQGAQDTQYF. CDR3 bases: TGCGCCAGCAGCTTAAATCAGGGGGCGCAGGATACGCAGTATTTT.

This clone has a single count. The CDR3 loop is CASSLVTLADSYEQYF. In DNA form, the CDR3 reads TGTGCCAGCAGCTTAGTTACCCTAGCGGACTCCTACGAGCAGTACTTC. V is TRBV11-2 and J is TRBJ2-7, with 7 bases fitting TRBD2. This CDR3 region has 16 residues. V dropped 1 base and J dropped 0; count of bases not matched to a gene: 6. Germline lookup yields CDR1 SGHAT and CDR2 FQNNGV. The full variable domain, completed using reference TRBV11-2 and TRBJ2-7, is EAGVAQSPRYKIIEKRQSVAFWCNPISGHATLYWYQQILGQGPKLLIQFQNNGVVDDSQLPKDRFSAERLKGVDSTLKIQPAKLEDSAVYLCASSLVTLADSYEQYFGPGTRLTVT.

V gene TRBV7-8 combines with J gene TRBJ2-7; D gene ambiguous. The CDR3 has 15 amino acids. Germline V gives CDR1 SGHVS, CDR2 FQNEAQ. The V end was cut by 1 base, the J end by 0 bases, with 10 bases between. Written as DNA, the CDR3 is TGTGCCAGCAGCTTAGGAGTCACCTACTCCTACGAGCAGTACTTC. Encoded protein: CASSLGVTYSYEQYF.

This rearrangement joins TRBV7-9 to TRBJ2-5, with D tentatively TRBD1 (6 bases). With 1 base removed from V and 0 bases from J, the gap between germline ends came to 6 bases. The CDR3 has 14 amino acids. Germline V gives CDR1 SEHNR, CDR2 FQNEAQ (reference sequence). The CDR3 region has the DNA TGTGCCAGCAGCTTAGACAGGGACCAAGAGACCCAGTACTTC. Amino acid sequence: CASSLDRDQETQYF.

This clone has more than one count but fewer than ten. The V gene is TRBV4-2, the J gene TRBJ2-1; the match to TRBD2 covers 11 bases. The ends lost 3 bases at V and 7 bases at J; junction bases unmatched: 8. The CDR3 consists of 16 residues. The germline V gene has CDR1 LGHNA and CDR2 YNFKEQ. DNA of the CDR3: TGTGCCAGCAGCCAGACTAGGACTAGCGGGTTGAATGAGCAGTTCTTC. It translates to CASSQTRTSGLNEQFF.

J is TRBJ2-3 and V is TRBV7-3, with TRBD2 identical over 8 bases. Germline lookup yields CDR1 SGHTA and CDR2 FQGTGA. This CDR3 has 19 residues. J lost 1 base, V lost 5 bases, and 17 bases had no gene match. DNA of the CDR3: TGTGCCAGCAGCCCTCTCTCCGCGGGAGGCCAGAACCGCACAGATACGCAGTATTTT. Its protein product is CASSPLSAGGQNRTDTQYF.

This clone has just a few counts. Written as DNA, the CDR3 is TGTGCCAGCAGTGAATCGAAAGGGGATAGCAATCAGCCCCAGCATTTT. Protein sequence: CASSESKGDSNQPQHF. J is TRBJ1-5 and V is TRBV25-1; weak D call: TRBD1 (5 bases). This CDR3 spans 16 amino acids. CDR1 and CDR2 (germline): MGHDK, SYGVNS. Trimming stripped 1 base from V and 0 bases from J, with 10 bases between.

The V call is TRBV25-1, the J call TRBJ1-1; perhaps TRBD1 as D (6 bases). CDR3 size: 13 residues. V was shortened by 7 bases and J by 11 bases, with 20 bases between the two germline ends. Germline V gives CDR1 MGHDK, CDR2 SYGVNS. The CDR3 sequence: CASTRGGASSAFF. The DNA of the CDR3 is TGTGCCAGCACTCGTGGGGGGGCTTCATCTGCTTTCTTT.

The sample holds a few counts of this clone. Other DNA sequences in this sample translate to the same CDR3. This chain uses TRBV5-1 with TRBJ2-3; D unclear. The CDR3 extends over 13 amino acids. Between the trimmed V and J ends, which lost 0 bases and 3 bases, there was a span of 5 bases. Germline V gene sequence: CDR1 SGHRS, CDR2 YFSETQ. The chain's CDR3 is CASSLAGTDTQYF. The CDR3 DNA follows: TGCGCCAGCAGCTTGGCCGGTACAGATACGCAGTATTTT.

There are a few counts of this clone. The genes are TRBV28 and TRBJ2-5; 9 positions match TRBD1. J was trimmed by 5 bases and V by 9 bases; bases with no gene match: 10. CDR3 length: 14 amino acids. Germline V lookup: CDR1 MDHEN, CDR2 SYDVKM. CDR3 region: CASARDRVGETQYF. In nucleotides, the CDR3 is TGTGCCAGTGCGAGGGACAGGGTGGGGGAGACCCAGTACTTC. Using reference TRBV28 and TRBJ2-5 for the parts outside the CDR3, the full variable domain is DVKVTQSSRYLVKRTGEKVFLECVQDMDHENMFWYRQDPGLGLRLIYFSYDVKMKEKGDIPEGYSVSREKKERFSLILESASTNQTSMYLCASARDRVGETQYFGPGTRLLVL.

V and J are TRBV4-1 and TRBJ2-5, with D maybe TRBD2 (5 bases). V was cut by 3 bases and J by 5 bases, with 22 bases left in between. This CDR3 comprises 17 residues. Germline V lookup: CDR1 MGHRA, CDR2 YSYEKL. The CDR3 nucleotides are TGCGCCAGCAGCCATAGTCTTCTCCTAGCTAGTACGGAGACCCAGTACTTC. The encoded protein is CASSHSLLLASTETQYF.

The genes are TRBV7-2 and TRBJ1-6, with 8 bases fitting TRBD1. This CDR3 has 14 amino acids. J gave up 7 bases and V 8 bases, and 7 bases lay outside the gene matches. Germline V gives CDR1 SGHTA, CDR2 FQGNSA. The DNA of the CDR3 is TGTGCCAGCCGACTGAACAGGGGGAATTCACCCCTCCACTTT. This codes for CASRLNRGNSPLHF. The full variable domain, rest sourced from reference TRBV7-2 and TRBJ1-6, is GAGVSQSPSNKVTEKGKDVELRCDPISGHTALYWYRQSLGQGLEFLIYFQGNSAPDKSGLPSDRFSAERTGGSVSTLTIQRTQQEDSAVYLCASRLNRGNSPLHFGNGTRLTVT.

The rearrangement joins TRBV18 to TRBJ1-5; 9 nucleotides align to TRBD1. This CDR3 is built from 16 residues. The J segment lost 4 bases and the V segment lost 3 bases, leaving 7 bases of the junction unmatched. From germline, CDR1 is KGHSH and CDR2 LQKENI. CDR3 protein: CASSPSDRGGNQPQHF. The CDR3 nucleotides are TGTGCCAGCTCACCCTCCGACAGGGGGGGGAATCAGCCCCAGCATTTT.

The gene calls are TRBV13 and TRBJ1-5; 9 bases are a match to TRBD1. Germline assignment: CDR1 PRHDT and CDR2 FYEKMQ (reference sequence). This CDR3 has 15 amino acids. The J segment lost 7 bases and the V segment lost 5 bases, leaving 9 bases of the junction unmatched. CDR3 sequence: CASSLGQGKGQPQHF. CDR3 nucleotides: TGTGCCAGCAGCCTGGGACAGGGTAAAGGCCAGCCCCAGCATTTT. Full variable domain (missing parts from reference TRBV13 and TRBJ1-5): AAGVIQSPRHLIKEKRETATLKCYPIPRHDTVYWYQQGPGQDPQFLISFYEKMQSDKGSIPDRFSAQQFSDYHSELNMSSLELGDSALYFCASSLGQGKGQPQHFGDGTRLSIL.